This TCR beta chain was found in a study of blood T cell repertoires in COVID-19. Study-level background: Samples of COVID-19 (acute and convalescent) were obtained from the United States, Italy and Spain. T cells, B-cell-depleted T cells, or PBMCs supplied cDNA or gDNA.

The V and J ends lost 5 bases and 5 bases, in that order; junction bases with no gene match: 6. The CDR3 has 14 residues. Germline lookup yields CDR1 LGHDT and CDR2 YNNKEL (reference sequence). In the authors' workflow: Quantification of nucleated cells was approximated via reference gene primer amplification. TCRdb's copy holds only in-frame clones and misses some; the assay was immunoSEQ multiplex PCR. Clonal size and the V and J genes are those of that table, whereas D and trimming came from the DNA. Among about 74,000 clones listed, approximately 91% were seen once. The chain joins TRBV3-1 (or the pseudogene TRBV3-2) to TRBJ2-5; 9 positions agree with TRBD1. This TCR derives from a man aged 65-85 years with active or convalescent COVID-19. Specimen: peripheral blood. The CDR3 bases are TGTGCCAGCAGCTTTGGACAGGGGCGGGAGACCCAGTACTTC. It codes for CASSFGQGRETQYF.